Listed here are 21 T cell receptor beta chains from one sample, sequenced in a study of OX40 agonist ivuxolimab in advanced cancers. Measured with immunoSEQ multiplex PCR; TCRdb has only the in-frame clones, and not every one. The sample has 83,000 or so clones; 80% to 90% are singletons. The sequenced sample was CD4+ or CD8+ T cells sorted from blood, obtained in a trial of the OX40 agonist ivuxolimab. The receptors were gathered from an adult with an advanced solid tumor such as melanoma, head and neck, liver or kidney cancer.

The V call is TRBV6-1, the J call TRBJ2-5; 8 bases are a match to TRBD1. This CDR3 region has 14 residues. Looked up from germline, CDR1 is MNHNS and CDR2 is SASEGT. V trimming: 6 bases; J trimming: 1 base; junction bases outside the gene matches: 4. CDR3: CASRNRGFQETQYF. The DNA for the CDR3 is TGTGCCAGCAGAAACAGGGGGTTCCAAGAGACCCAGTACTTC.

The rearrangement uses TRBV27 and TRBJ2-1; TRBD2 aligns across 7 bases. This CDR3 comprises 14 residues. Germline assignment: CDR1 MNHEY and CDR2 SMNVEV (reference sequence). After removal of 5 bases from V and 9 bases from J, the junction contained 10 bases not matched to a gene. CDR3 sequence: CASSGGRLGSEQFF. Here the CDR3 DNA reads TGTGCCAGCAGTGGCGGGAGATTGGGCAGTGAGCAGTTCTTC.

This chain links TRBV9 with TRBJ2-7; 10 nucleotides line up with TRBD2. V gave up 4 bases and J gave up 4 bases; unmatched junction bases: 8. The germline V gene encodes CDR1 SGDLS and CDR2 YYNGEE. The CDR3 sequence is 15 residues long. CDR3 sequence (DNA): TGTGCCAGCAGCCCTAGACTAGCGGGTATGTACGAGCAGTACTTC. Residues: CASSPRLAGMYEQYF.

The V and J genes are TRBV28 and TRBJ1-1, with D perhaps TRBD1 (5 bases). Trimming shortened V by 3 bases and J by 1 base, and 6 bases separated the two germline ends. Germline values: CDR1 MDHEN, CDR2 SYDVKM. CDR3 length: 13 amino acids. The CDR3 loop is CASSLGQNTEAFF. As DNA, the CDR3 is TGTGCCAGCAGTTTGGGGCAGAACACTGAAGCTTTCTTT.

In the case of this clone: Additional DNA sequences in this sample encode the identical CDR3. The V call is TRBV18, the J call TRBJ2-1, with D perhaps TRBD1 (6 bases). Germline-derived CDR1 and CDR2 are KGHSH and LQKENI. The CDR3 loop spans 13 amino acids. Trimming shortened V by 0 bases and J by 7 bases, and 7 bases separated the two germline ends. The CDR3 DNA follows: TGTGCCAGCTCACCACCGCAGGGGAATGAGCAGTTCTTC. As protein: CASSPPQGNEQFF.

The chain employs TRBV20-1 and TRBJ2-5, with no clear D. Germline-derived CDR1 and CDR2 are DFQATT and SNEGSKA (reference sequence). CDR3 size: 10 residues. Deletions cut 2 bases from V and 5 bases from J, with 3 bases between. For the CDR3, the DNA is TGCAGTGCTAGATTCGAGACCCAGTACTTC. This codes for CSARFETQYF.

J is TRBJ1-2 and V is TRBV5-6; TRBD1 might be the D (5 bases). The CDR3 loop spans 15 amino acids. Trimming took 0 bases from V and 3 from J, leaving 12 bases between them. Per the germline V gene, CDR1 is SGHDT and CDR2 is YYEEEE. The CDR3, as DNA: TGTGCCAGCAGCTTGGCGGGACGGGGATACTATGGCTACACCTTC. Protein: CASSLAGRGYYGYTF. The complete variable domain, with remaining parts taken from reference TRBV5-6 and TRBJ1-2, reads DAGVTQSPTHLIKTRGQQVTLRCSPKSGHDTVSWYQQALGQGPQFIFQYYEEEERQRGNFPDRFSGHQFPNYSSELNVNALLLGDSALYLCASSLAGRGYYGYTFGSGTRLTVV.

The chain couples TRBV5-8 to TRBJ2-1, with 7 bases that match TRBD2. The germline V gene has CDR1 SGHTS and CDR2 YDEGEE. The V gene end was trimmed by 2 bases and the J gene end by 8 bases; junction bases not matched to a gene: 10. The CDR3 sequence is 15 residues long. CDR3 in amino acids: CASSFPASGSHEQFF. CDR3 nucleotide sequence: TGTGCCAGCAGCTTCCCGGCTAGCGGAAGCCATGAGCAGTTCTTC.

V gene TRBV28 combines with J gene TRBJ2-3, with 8 bases that match TRBD2. There are 17 residues in the CDR3. CDR1 is MDHEN, CDR2 SYDVKM, per germline. V shed 7 bases, J shed 5 bases, and the junction held 17 bases outside the gene matches. CDR3 protein: CASTKMQTGLEGDTQYF. CDR3 bases: TGTGCCAGCACCAAGATGCAGACGGGACTAGAAGGAGATACGCAGTATTTT.

J is TRBJ2-7 and V is TRBV7-9; 10 bases align to TRBD2. CDR3 length: 15 residues. Germline trimming cut 2 bases from V and 6 bases from J; bases unmatched to any gene: 7. The germline V gene has CDR1 SEHNR and CDR2 FQNEAQ (reference sequence). Here the CDR3 reads CASSLQASGSSEQYF. The DNA of the CDR3 is TGTGCCAGCAGCTTACAGGCTAGCGGGAGTAGCGAGCAGTACTTC.

This CDR3 reads CASSLLGEEGYF. In DNA, the CDR3 is TGTGCCAGCAGTTTATTAGGGGAGGAGGGGTATTTT. The J gene is TRBJ2-3, the V gene TRBV28; D possibly corresponds to TRBD2 (6 bases). The CDR3 loop spans 12 amino acids. The germline V gene encodes CDR1 MDHEN and CDR2 SYDVKM. V lost 1 base and J 14 bases, leaving 13 bases between the germline ends. The full variable domain, completed using reference TRBV28 and TRBJ2-3, is DVKVTQSSRYLVKRTGEKVFLECVQDMDHENMFWYRQDPGLGLRLIYFSYDVKMKEKGDIPEGYSVSREKKERFSLILESASTNQTSMYLCASSLLGEEGYFGPGTRLTVL.

This clone was counted a few times. V gene TRBV14 combines with J gene TRBJ2-1; 12 bases agree with TRBD2. With V trimmed by 5 bases and J by 4 bases, 9 bases remained unmatched. Germline CDR1 SGHDN, CDR2 FVKESK. This CDR3 is built from 17 residues. In DNA, the CDR3 is TGTGCCAGCAGCTTCAAGACTAGCGGGAGATTTTACAATGAGCAGTTCTTC. Translating it yields CASSFKTSGRFYNEQFF.

Only one count was recorded for this clone. The J gene is TRBJ2-5, the V gene TRBV7-8; 9 bases fit TRBD1. The CDR3 extends over 17 amino acids. Trimming cost V 5 bases and J 5 bases; bases outside gene matches: 15. Germline V gives CDR1 SGHVS, CDR2 FQNEAQ. CDR3 sequence reads: CASSPLTGTGKGETQYF. CDR3 nucleotides: TGTGCCAGCAGCCCCTTAACCGGGACAGGGAAGGGGGAGACCCAGTACTTC.

This clone was recorded a few times. This chain uses TRBV7-9 with TRBJ1-2; perhaps TRBD1 as D (5 bases). The V end lost 0 bases, the J end lost 8 bases, and 13 bases lay between the germline ends. CDR1 is SEHNR, CDR2 FQNEAQ, per germline (reference sequence). The CDR3 runs 14 residues. The CDR3 sequence: CASSLAGARNGYTF. The CDR3 DNA sequence: TGTGCCAGCAGCTTAGCAGGGGCCCGTAACGGCTACACCTTC.

The chain recombines TRBV5-4 with TRBJ1-2, with D tentatively TRBD1 (6 bases). This CDR3 has 13 amino acids. V gave up 4 bases and J gave up 3 bases, with 10 bases separating them. From germline, CDR1 is SGHNT and CDR2 YYREEE (reference sequence). In DNA, the CDR3 is TGTGCCAGCAGCCAGGGGAGGGACTATGGCTACACCTTC. It yields the protein CASSQGRDYGYTF.

This sequence joins TRBV11-2 and TRBJ2-4; D gene ambiguous. The CDR3 length is 12 residues. Trimming removed 5 bases from V and 12 bases from J, with 14 bases in between. In germline, CDR1 is SGHAT, CDR2 FQNNGV. In DNA, the CDR3 is TGTGCCAGCAGCCCGCCGACTCATACTCAGTACTTC. Translation gives CASSPPTHTQYF.

Here the CDR3 DNA reads TGTGCCAGTATCCCCCTTCGGCCCTCTGGAAACACCATATATTTT. It specifies CASIPLRPSGNTIYF. The chain links TRBV19 to TRBJ1-3; D is unresolved. This CDR3 has 15 amino acids. V lost 7 bases, J lost 0 bases, and 13 bases lay in between. Germline-derived CDR1 and CDR2 are LNHDA and SQIVND (reference sequence).

The chain uses TRBV27 and TRBJ1-1, with 8 bases matching TRBD1. Trimming took 8 bases from V and 11 from J; bases not matched to a gene: 13. From germline, CDR1 is MNHEY and CDR2 SMNVEV (reference sequence). The CDR3 sequence is 13 residues long. CDR3 amino acids: CASSRSGQGSAFF. The CDR3 DNA is TGTGCCAGCTCTCGAAGTGGACAGGGCTCGGCTTTCTTT.

The chain is built from TRBV2 and TRBJ2-3; D not resolved. This CDR3 comprises 14 residues. Per germline, CDR1 SNHLY and CDR2 FYNNEI. V was clipped by 5 bases and J by 0 bases, with 9 bases between them. The CDR3 is CASSPTVSTDTQYF. In DNA, the CDR3 is TGTGCCAGCAGTCCTACAGTTAGCACAGATACGCAGTATTTT. The whole variable domain, filled in from reference TRBV2 and TRBJ2-3, reads EPEVTQTPSHQVTQMGQEVILRCVPISNHLYFYWYRQILGQKVEFLVSFYNNEISEKSEIFDDQFSVERPDGSNFTLKIRSTKLEDSAMYFCASSPTVSTDTQYFGPGTRLTVL.

The count of this clone is one. The chain has TRBV5-1 and TRBJ2-3; TRBD2 matches at 8 bases. The CDR3 extends over 18 amino acids. In germline, CDR1 is SGHRS, CDR2 YFSETQ. J gave up 2 bases and V 2 bases, and 13 bases lay outside the gene matches. DNA for the CDR3: TGCGCCAGCAGCTTCTATAGCGGGGACCTCTACCTCACAGATACGCAGTATTTT. This encodes CASSFYSGDLYLTDTQYF.

The sample holds a few counts of this clone. This chain connects TRBV18 to TRBJ2-7, with D unresolved. This CDR3 has 12 residues. The ends were cut back, 0 bases at V and 7 bases at J, with 7 bases in the middle. CDR1 and CDR2 from the germline V gene are KGHSH and LQKENI. The CDR3 region has the DNA TGTGCCAGCTCACCACCGGAGAGGGAGCAGTACTTC. This codes for CASSPPEREQYF. Using reference TRBV18 and TRBJ2-7 for the parts outside the CDR3, the full variable domain is NAGVMQNPRHLVRRRGQEARLRCSPMKGHSHVYWYRQLPEEGLKFMVYLQKENIIDESGMPKERFSAEFPKEGPSILRIQQVVRGDSAAYFCASSPPEREQYFGPGTRLTVT.